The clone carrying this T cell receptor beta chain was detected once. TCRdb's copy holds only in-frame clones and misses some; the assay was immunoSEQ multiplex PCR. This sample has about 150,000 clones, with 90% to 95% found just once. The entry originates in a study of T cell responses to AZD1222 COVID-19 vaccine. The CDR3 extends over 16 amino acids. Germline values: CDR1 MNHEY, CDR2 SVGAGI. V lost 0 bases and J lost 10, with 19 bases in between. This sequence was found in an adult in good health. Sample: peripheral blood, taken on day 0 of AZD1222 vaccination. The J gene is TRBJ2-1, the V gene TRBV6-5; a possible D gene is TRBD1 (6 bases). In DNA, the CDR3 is TGTGCCAGCAGTTACTCTTGGGGGACCACAGGGATGGAGCAGTTCTTC. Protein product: CASSYSWGTTGMEQFF.